This TCR beta chain emerged from a study of blood T cell repertoires in COVID-19. Study in general: Samples representing acute and convalescent COVID-19 were sourced from the United States, Italy and Spain.

CDR1 is LNHDA and CDR2 is SQIVND in the germline V gene (reference sequence). Trimming cost V 5 bases and J 8 bases, with 11 bases left between them. The CDR3 is made up of 12 amino acids. In the original analysis: Estimation of nucleated cell counts was performed using reference gene primer amplification. Clones were sequenced by immunoSEQ multiplex PCR, and TCRdb holds only the in-frame ones, with some missing. V and J calls and clone size come straight from that table; D and trimming were deduced from the DNA. The sample lists 52,000 or so clones, roughly 90% occurring once. Sequencing used peripheral blood. The receptor was derived from a man between 60 and 75 years old with active COVID-19. The genes are TRBV19 and TRBJ2-3, with a possible D match to TRBD2 (5 bases). CDR3 protein: CASSFGGGTQYF. The CDR3 nucleotides are TGTGCCAGTAGTTTCGGAGGCGGTACGCAGTATTTT.